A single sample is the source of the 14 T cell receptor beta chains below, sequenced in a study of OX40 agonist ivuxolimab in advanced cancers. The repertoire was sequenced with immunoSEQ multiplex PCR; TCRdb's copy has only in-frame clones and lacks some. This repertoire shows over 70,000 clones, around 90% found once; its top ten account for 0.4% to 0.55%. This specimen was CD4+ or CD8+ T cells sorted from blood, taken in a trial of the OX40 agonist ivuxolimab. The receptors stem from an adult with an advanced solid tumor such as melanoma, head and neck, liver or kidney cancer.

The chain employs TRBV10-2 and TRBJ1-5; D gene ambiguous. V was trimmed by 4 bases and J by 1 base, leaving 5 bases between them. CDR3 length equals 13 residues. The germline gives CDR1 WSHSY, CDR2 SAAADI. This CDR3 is CASSVVSNQPQHF. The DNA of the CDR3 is TGCGCCAGCAGTGTCGTGAGCAATCAGCCCCAGCATTTT.

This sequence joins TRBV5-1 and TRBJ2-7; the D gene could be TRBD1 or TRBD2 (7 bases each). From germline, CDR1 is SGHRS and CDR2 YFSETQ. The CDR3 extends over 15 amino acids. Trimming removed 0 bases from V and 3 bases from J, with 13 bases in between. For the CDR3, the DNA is TGCGCCAGCAGCTTGGTGGGAGGGGGCAACTACGAGCAGTACTTC. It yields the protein CASSLVGGGNYEQYF.

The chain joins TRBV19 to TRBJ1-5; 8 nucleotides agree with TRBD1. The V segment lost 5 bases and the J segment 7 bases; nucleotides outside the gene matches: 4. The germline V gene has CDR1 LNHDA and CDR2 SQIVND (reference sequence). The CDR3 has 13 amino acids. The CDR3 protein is CASSPDRVQPQHF. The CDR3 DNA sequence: TGTGCCAGTAGTCCGGACAGGGTCCAGCCCCAGCATTTT.

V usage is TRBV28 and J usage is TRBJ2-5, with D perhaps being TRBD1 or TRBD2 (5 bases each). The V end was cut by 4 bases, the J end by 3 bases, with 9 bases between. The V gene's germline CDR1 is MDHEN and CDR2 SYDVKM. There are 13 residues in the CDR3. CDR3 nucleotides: TGTGCCAGCAGTTCCGGGGCCGAAGAGACCCAGTACTTC. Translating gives CASSSGAEETQYF.

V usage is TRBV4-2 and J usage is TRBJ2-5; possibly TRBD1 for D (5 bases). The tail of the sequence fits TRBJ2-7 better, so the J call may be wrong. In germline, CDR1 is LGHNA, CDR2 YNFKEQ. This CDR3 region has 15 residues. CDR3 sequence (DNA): TGTGCCAGCAGCCAAGATTGGGGCCAATCCTACGAGCAGTACTTC. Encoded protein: CASSQDWGQSYEQYF.

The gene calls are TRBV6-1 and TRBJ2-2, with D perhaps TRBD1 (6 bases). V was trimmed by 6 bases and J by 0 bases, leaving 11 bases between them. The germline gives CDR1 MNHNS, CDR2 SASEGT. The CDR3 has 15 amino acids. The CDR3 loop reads CASSPGHPNTGELFF. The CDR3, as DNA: TGTGCCAGCAGCCCGGGACACCCGAACACCGGGGAGCTGTTTTTT.

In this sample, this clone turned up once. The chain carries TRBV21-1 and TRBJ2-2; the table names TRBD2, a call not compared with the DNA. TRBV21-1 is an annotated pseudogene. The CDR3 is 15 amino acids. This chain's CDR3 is CASSKGASSTGELFF. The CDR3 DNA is TGTGCCAGCAGCAAAGGTGCTAGTTCCACCGGGGAGCTGTTTTTT.

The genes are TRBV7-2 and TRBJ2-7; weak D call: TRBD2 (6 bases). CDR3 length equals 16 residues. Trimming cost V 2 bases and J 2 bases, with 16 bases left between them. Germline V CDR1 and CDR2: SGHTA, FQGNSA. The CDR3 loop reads CASSLRSGQLTYEQYF. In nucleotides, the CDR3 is TGTGCCAGCAGCTTACGCAGCGGGCAGTTAACCTACGAGCAGTACTTC.

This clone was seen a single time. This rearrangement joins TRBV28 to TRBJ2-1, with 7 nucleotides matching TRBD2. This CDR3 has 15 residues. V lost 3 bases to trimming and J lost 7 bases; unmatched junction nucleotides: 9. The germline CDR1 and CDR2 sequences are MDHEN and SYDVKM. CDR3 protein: CASSLIAGDLNEQFF. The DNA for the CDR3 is TGTGCCAGCAGTTTGATTGCGGGAGACTTGAATGAGCAGTTCTTC.

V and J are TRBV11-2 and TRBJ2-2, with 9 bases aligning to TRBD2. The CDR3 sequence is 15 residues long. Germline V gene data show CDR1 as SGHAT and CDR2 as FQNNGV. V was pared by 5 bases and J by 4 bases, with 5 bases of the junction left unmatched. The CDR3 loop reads CASSQGLAVTGELFF. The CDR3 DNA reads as TGTGCCAGCAGCCAGGGACTAGCTGTCACCGGGGAGCTGTTTTTT. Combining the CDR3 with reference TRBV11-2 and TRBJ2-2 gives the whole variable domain EAGVAQSPRYKIIEKRQSVAFWCNPISGHATLYWYQQILGQGPKLLIQFQNNGVVDDSQLPKDRFSAERLKGVDSTLKIQPAKLEDSAVYLCASSQGLAVTGELFFGEGSRLTVL.

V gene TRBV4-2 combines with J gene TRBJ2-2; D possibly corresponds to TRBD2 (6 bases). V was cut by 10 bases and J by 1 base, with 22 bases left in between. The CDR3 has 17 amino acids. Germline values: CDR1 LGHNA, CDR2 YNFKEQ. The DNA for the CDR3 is TGTGCCACTTCGCGGTTGGGAGCTAGCGAGAACACCGGGGAGCTGTTTTTT. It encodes CATSRLGASENTGELFF.

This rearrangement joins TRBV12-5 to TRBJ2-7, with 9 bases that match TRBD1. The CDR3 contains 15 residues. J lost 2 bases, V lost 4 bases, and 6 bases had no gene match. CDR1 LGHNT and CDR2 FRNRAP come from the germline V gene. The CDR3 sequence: CASGSGQGLTYEQYF. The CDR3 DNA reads TGTGCTAGTGGTTCAGGACAGGGGCTAACCTACGAGCAGTACTTC.

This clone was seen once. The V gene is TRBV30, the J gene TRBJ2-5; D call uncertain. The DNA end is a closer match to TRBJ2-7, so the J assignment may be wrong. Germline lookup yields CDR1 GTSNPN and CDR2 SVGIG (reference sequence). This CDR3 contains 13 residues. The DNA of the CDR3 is TGTGCGACGGCTGGCGGTTTTTCCTACGAGCAGTACTTC. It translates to CATAGGFSYEQYF.

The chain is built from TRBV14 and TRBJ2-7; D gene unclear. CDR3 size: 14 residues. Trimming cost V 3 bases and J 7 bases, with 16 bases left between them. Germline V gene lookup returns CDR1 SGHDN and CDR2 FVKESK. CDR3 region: CASSQGRYQGEQYF. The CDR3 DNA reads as TGTGCCAGCAGCCAGGGAAGATACCAAGGGGAGCAGTACTTC.